The rows below give T cell receptor beta chains drawn from one sample of a study of blood T cell repertoires in COVID-19. Sequenced by immunoSEQ multiplex PCR; TCRdb stores in-frame clones only, minus some. The sample comprises 330,000 or so clones, approximately 89% of which are singletons, and 3.9% rests with the top ten. The sample was peripheral blood. These receptors all stem from a woman aged 55 to 70 with COVID-19, enrolled during active disease. The CDR3 runs from the conserved cysteine through the conserved F or W.

>TRBV30
CAWDLGLSNTEAFF
>TRBV19
CASSTTGKRGKVFF
>TRBV9
CASSPQGGLSTDTQYF
>TRBV5-6
CASSFGQGDEKLFF
>TRBV10-3
CAIARVNTEAFF
>TRBV30
CAWSGTRNSGNTIYF
>TRBV12-5
CASGLAYEGNQPQHF
>TRBV20-1
CSASTVDTEAFF
>TRBV12-5
CASGLDWGGEQYF
>TRBV5-5
CASSWSIYGYTF
>TRBV9
CASSVVGGMSTDTQYF
>TRBV12-3/TRBV12-4
CASRRDPQGDQYF
>TRBV5-1
CASSLSSQYNSPLHF
>TRBV7-9
CASSWVAQRTGELFF
>TRBV7-2
CASSLDRGLANEQFF
>TRBV6-5
CASRVDSNYGYTF
>TRBV18
CASSPQKGNYGYTF
>TRBV5-4
CASSNRDRGPYGYTF
>TRBV14
CASSQDPWDRVAYEQYF
>TRBV4-1
CASSPSGVNTDTQYF
>TRBV24-1
CATSDARQGDSPLHF
>TRBV10-3
CAISESSQGRRGYTF
>TRBV12-3/TRBV12-4
CASSLTGFTEAFF
>TRBV18
CASSPPSDYTEAFF
>TRBV2
CASSPGGLFMGTQYF
>TRBV28
CASSRNPGTVWGYTF
>TRBV5-1
CASSPGSNQPQHF
>TRBV7-3
CASSLNPGHSDGYTF
>TRBV9
CASSAAKEGANTEAFF
>TRBV19
CASSGLTYEQYF
>TRBV6-5
CASTEMQGLRSPLHF
>TRBV7-8
CASSLSSGDSSYEQYF
>TRBV6-2/TRBV6-3
CASSEGLRFSETQYF
>TRBV28
CASTSNTEAFF
>TRBV7-9
CASSLGQGGSNQPQHF
>TRBV20-1
CSVGQGSGYTF
>TRBV5-4
CASSLAFGRGYGYTF
>TRBV4-2
CASAREKGAVSAFF
>TRBV6-6
CASRRQGTAYGYTF
>TRBV2
CASTSSNNEQFF
>TRBV5-1
CASGPPGGSSYEQYF
>TRBV7-2
CASSPGGRDTQYF